What follows are 4 T cell receptor beta chains derived from one specimen sequenced in a study of blood T cells in healthy people across ages. Combining a sample-barcoded 5' primer with a J-beta primer mix, a second PCR ran for roughly 7 to 11 cycles. TCRdb reprocessed the 5' RACE reads with MiXCR, giving one entry per CDR3 protein. The sample carries about 720,000 distinct CDR3 sequences, approximately 21% recorded once. The sample taken for sequencing was blood. All receptors derive from a man aged 70 or older in good health.

A remark on this clonotype: At one end, the junction sequence differs from germline, possibly due to a read error. The chain combines TRBV20-1 with TRBJ2-3; D gene uncertain. Germline CDR1 is DFQATT and CDR2 is SNEGSKA (reference sequence). There are 15 residues in the CDR3. The CDR3, as DNA: TGCAGTGCCAGAGATGCCTCGACCGGCACAGATACGCAGTATTTT. It yields the protein CSARDASTGTDTQYF.

The V gene is TRBV3-1, the J gene TRBJ2-7, with D possibly being TRBD2 (6 bases). CDR3 size: 13 residues. With 1 base removed from V and 3 bases from J, the gap between germline ends came to 7 bases. Germline V gene sequence: CDR1 LGHDT, CDR2 YNNKEL (reference sequence). The CDR3 sequence is CASSQGGIYEQYF. For the CDR3, the DNA is TGTGCCAGCAGCCAAGGCGGGATCTACGAGCAGTACTTC.

This clonotype showed up just a few times. The V gene is TRBV6-5, the J gene TRBJ1-3; D gene uncertain. Germline loops: CDR1 MNHEY, CDR2 SVGAGI. Trimming pared 10 bases from V and 0 bases from J, leaving 10 bases between. The CDR3 extends over 13 amino acids. The chain's CDR3 is CATNRGSGNTIYF. The DNA of the CDR3 is TGTGCCACTAACAGAGGCTCTGGAAACACCATATATTTT.

The chain employs TRBV18 and TRBJ2-7, with 9 bases that match TRBD1. Trimming removed 3 bases from V and 7 bases from J; junction bases left unmatched: 10. Germline V gene lookup returns CDR1 KGHSH and CDR2 LQKENI. This CDR3 is built from 15 residues. The CDR3 coding sequence is TGTGCCAGCTCACCCACGGGGACAGGGTCTGAAGAGCAGTACTTC. This codes for CASSPTGTGSEEQYF.